The rows below give T cell receptor beta chains drawn from one sample of a study of T cells after somatic rescue of genetic block. Assay: immunoSEQ multiplex PCR; the TCRdb copy retains only in-frame clones and omits some. Among 88,000 or so clones listed, 80% to 90% were seen once. Sequencing was carried out using peripheral blood mononuclear cells (PBMCs). These receptor sequences come from a woman aged 18 to 35. CDR3s include the opening cysteine and the closing phenylalanine or tryptophan. D genes are given only for firm matches. A row's size may be missing; if present it is once, few, many or a size class.

J,size,V,D,CDR3,DNA
TRBJ2-7,-,TRBV9,TRBD1,CASSAHTGGEQYF,TGTGCCAGCAGCGCACATACAGGGGGCGAGCAGTACTTC
TRBJ1-4,-,TRBV19,-,CASSIRGRGEKLFF,TGTGCCAGTAGTATACGGGGGCGGGGTGAAAAACTGTTTTTT
TRBJ1-1,-,TRBV6-5,TRBD1,CASARRDRVTEAFF,TGTGCCTCTGCTCGTAGGGACAGGGTAACTGAAGCTTTCTTT
TRBJ2-7,-,TRBV27,-,CASSPRGGSYEQYF,TGTGCCAGCAGTCCGAGGGGGGGCTCCTACGAGCAGTACTTC
TRBJ1-5,-,TRBV7-2,-,CASSLVWDLSQPQHF,TGTGCCAGCAGCTTAGTGTGGGACCTCAGTCAGCCCCAGCATTTT
TRBJ2-7,-,TRBV27,-,CASGLSEIYEQYF,TGTGCCAGCGGTCTCTCGGAGATCTACGAGCAGTACTTC
TRBJ1-5,-,TRBV28,-,CASSNEGPDQPQHF,TGTGCCAGCAGTAATGAAGGGCCGGATCAGCCCCAGCATTTT
TRBJ2-3,-,TRBV27,-,CASHPGRTDTQYF,TGTGCCAGCCACCCCGGCCGCACAGATACGCAGTATTTT
TRBJ1-1,once,TRBV4-1,-,CASSQRSGADMNTEAFF,TGCGCCAGCAGCCAACGGTCGGGGGCAGACATGAACACTGAAGCTTTCTTT
TRBJ1-4,-,TRBV9,TRBD1,CASSAAPMDRAGEKLFF,TGTGCCAGCAGCGCTGCCCCCATGGACAGGGCGGGGGAAAAACTGTTTTTT
TRBJ1-2,-,TRBV4-1,-,CASSQILGKYYGYTF,TGCGCCAGCAGCCAAATCCTTGGGAAGTACTATGGCTACACCTTC
TRBJ2-7,-,TRBV7-9,-,CASSSGMVQYF,TGTGCCAGCAGCTCTGGGATGGTGCAGTACTTC
TRBJ1-5,-,TRBV5-6,-,CASSLAGGGNQPQHF,TGTGCCAGCAGCTTGGCGGGTGGGGGCAATCAGCCCCAGCATTTT
TRBJ1-3,few,TRBV7-8,-,CASSLWWGRGTGNTIYF,TGTGCCAGCAGCTTATGGTGGGGTCGGGGGACTGGAAACACCATATATTTT
TRBJ2-1,-,TRBV7-6,TRBD2,CASRISGGLKFF,TGTGCCAGCAGGATTAGCGGGGGATTGAAGTTCTTC
TRBJ2-3,-,TRBV29-1,TRBD1,CSGSSPDRGGGDTQYF,TGCAGCGGAAGCAGCCCGGACAGGGGAGGGGGAGATACGCAGTATTTT
TRBJ2-7,-,TRBV7-9,TRBD2,CASSWTSWGDYEQYF,TGTGCCAGCAGCTGGACTAGTTGGGGCGACTACGAGCAGTACTTC
TRBJ2-1,once,TRBV28,-,CASSLVGGDNEQFF,TGTGCCAGCAGCCTAGTAGGGGGGGATAATGAGCAGTTCTTC
TRBJ2-7,-,TRBV9,-,CASSVELAGIYEQYF,TGTGCCAGCAGCGTAGAGCTAGCCGGTATCTACGAGCAGTACTTC
TRBJ2-3,-,TRBV15,TRBD2,CATSRDFRTSGRTDTQYF,TGTGCCACCAGCAGAGATTTCCGGACTAGCGGGAGGACAGATACGCAGTATTTT
TRBJ2-1,-,TRBV11-2,-,CASSFRDRSIDEQFF,TGTGCCAGCAGCTTCCGGGACCGATCCATCGATGAGCAGTTCTTC
TRBJ2-5,-,TRBV5-1,TRBD2,CASSFSKTSGRGETQYF,TGCGCCAGCAGCTTCTCAAAGACTAGCGGGAGAGGAGAGACCCAGTACTTC
TRBJ2-7,once,TRBV19,-,CASSTPNGNYEQYF,TGTGCCAGTAGTACCCCTAACGGGAACTACGAGCAGTACTTC
TRBJ2-7,-,TRBV15,-,CATSRTRIYSYEQYF,TGTGCCACCAGCAGAACACGGATCTACTCCTACGAGCAGTACTTC
TRBJ2-7,-,TRBV5-1,TRBD1,CASSPRGHVSYEQYF,TGCGCCAGCTCACCAAGGGGGCACGTTTCCTACGAGCAGTACTTC
TRBJ1-4,-,TRBV7-9,-,CASSLRSPDPTNEKLFF,TGTGCCAGCAGCTTAAGGAGCCCGGACCCAACTAATGAAAAACTGTTTTTT
TRBJ2-1,-,TRBV6-5,-,CASSQGNEQFF,TGTGCCAGCAGTCAGGGCAATGAGCAGTTCTTC
TRBJ2-7,-,TRBV28,TRBD1,CAGGTGAYEQYF,TGTGCAGGCGGGACAGGGGCGTACGAGCAGTACTTC
TRBJ1-1,-,TRBV9,-,CASSPSFHGPNTEAFF,TGTGCCAGCAGCCCGAGCTTTCATGGGCCCAACACTGAAGCTTTCTTT
TRBJ2-5,-,TRBV7-9,-,CASSHSPRAQETQYF,TGTGCCAGCAGCCACTCGCCGAGGGCACAAGAGACCCAGTACTTC
TRBJ2-7,-,TRBV6-6,TRBD1,CASSSGQGEYEQYF,TGTGCCAGCAGTTCTGGACAGGGGGAATACGAGCAGTACTTC
TRBJ1-2,-,TRBV27,-,CASSLDGWADGYTF,TGTGCCAGCAGTTTGGACGGCTGGGCTGATGGCTACACCTTC
TRBJ2-3,-,TRBV5-4,-,CASSSGMGTDTQYF,TGTGCCAGCAGCTCTGGGATGGGTACAGATACGCAGTATTTT
TRBJ2-3,-,TRBV5-4,TRBD2,CASSPPGLAGRDTDTQYF,TGTGCCAGCAGCCCCCCCGGACTAGCGGGAAGAGACACAGATACGCAGTATTTT
TRBJ2-7,-,TRBV4-3,-,CASSQAGASANYEQYF,TGCGCCAGCAGCCAGGCAGGAGCTAGCGCGAACTACGAGCAGTACTTC
TRBJ2-3,-,TRBV4-3,TRBD2,CASSHASWRGGDTQYF,TGCGCCAGCAGCCATGCTTCGTGGCGGGGAGGGGATACGCAGTATTTT
TRBJ2-1,-,TRBV6-6,-,CASSPGAGSSYNEQFF,TGTGCCAGCAGTCCCGGGGCGGGAAGCTCCTACAATGAGCAGTTCTTC
TRBJ1-1,-,TRBV19,-,CASTNWGDGNTEAFF,TGTGCCAGTACCAATTGGGGGGACGGCAACACTGAAGCTTTCTTT
TRBJ1-6,-,TRBV12-5,TRBD1,CASGPPGQGGSPLHF,TGTGCTAGTGGTCCCCCGGGACAGGGGGGGTCACCCCTCCACTTT
TRBJ2-7,-,TRBV7-7,-,CASSESTGFSYEQYF,TGTGCTAGCAGCGAATCGACAGGATTCTCCTACGAGCAGTACTTC
TRBJ1-1,-,TRBV27,-,CASSLSPPGAGTEAFF,TGTGCCAGCAGTTTATCACCCCCAGGGGCGGGGACTGAAGCTTTCTTT
TRBJ1-4,-,TRBV4-2,TRBD1,CASSQVLSGQGAVKLFF,TGTGCCAGCAGCCAAGTGTTGAGTGGACAGGGGGCAGTGAAACTGTTTTTT
TRBJ2-1,-,TRBV21-1,-,CASSKAEKGLTNEQFF,TGTGCCAGCAGCAAAGCCGAAAAGGGACTTACAAATGAGCAGTTCTTC
TRBJ1-1,-,TRBV6-5,TRBD1,CASRAGGMNTEAFF,TGTGCCAGCAGGGCAGGGGGTATGAACACTGAAGCTTTCTTT
TRBJ1-4,few,TRBV30,-,CAWSFRGANEKLFF,TGTGCCTGGAGTTTCAGGGGTGCTAATGAAAAACTGTTTTTT
TRBJ2-3,-,TRBV6-4,TRBD2,CASKSSGSTDTQYF,TGTGCCAGCAAGAGTAGCGGGAGCACAGATACGCAGTATTTT
TRBJ2-1,few,TRBV4-1,-,CASSQADMGLSYNEQFF,TGCGCCAGCAGCCAAGCCGATATGGGACTGTCCTACAATGAGCAGTTCTTC
TRBJ2-7,-,TRBV7-9,-,CASRTEEGYEQYF,TGTGCCAGTAGGACCGAAGAGGGCTACGAGCAGTACTTC
TRBJ2-1,-,TRBV5-4,-,CASILGAPGAYEQFF,TGTGCCAGCATCTTAGGGGCCCCCGGGGCGTATGAGCAGTTCTTC
TRBJ1-3,-,TRBV27,-,CASSLGYSGNTIYF,TGTGCCAGCAGTTTGGGGTACTCTGGAAACACCATATATTTT
TRBJ1-5,-,TRBV2,-,CASRREQYSNQPQHF,TGTGCCAGCAGGCGGGAGCAATATAGCAATCAGCCCCAGCATTTT
TRBJ2-1,-,TRBV2,TRBD1,CASTTRTGADNEQFF,TGTGCCAGCACCACAAGGACAGGGGCGGACAATGAGCAGTTCTTC
TRBJ2-3,once,TRBV11-2,-,CASRVRDRTITDTQYF,TGTGCCAGCAGGGTTAGGGACCGAACAATCACAGATACGCAGTATTTT
TRBJ2-1,-,TRBV19,-,CASSTGQAGSYNEQFF,TGTGCCAGTAGTACCGGACAGGCGGGGAGCTACAATGAGCAGTTCTTC
TRBJ2-7,-,TRBV7-8,TRBD1,CASSLAGTGSYEQYF,TGTGCCAGCAGCTTAGCCGGGACAGGGTCCTACGAGCAGTACTTC
TRBJ2-3,once,TRBV5-4,-,CASSLAGGQRRAYTQYF,TGTGCCAGCAGCTTGGCCGGCGGGCAACGACGAGCATATACGCAGTATTTT
TRBJ2-3,-,TRBV11-2,-,CASSPIRGLPTDTQYF,TGTGCCAGCAGCCCCATCAGAGGGCTACCTACAGATACGCAGTATTTT
TRBJ1-3,-,TRBV6-1,-,CASSELGSGNTIYF,TGTGCCAGCAGTGAGTTAGGTTCTGGAAACACCATATATTTT
TRBJ2-5,-,TRBV5-8,-,CASSLRASTAQYF,TGTGCCAGCAGCTTGAGGGCTTCGACGGCCCAGTACTTC
TRBJ1-2,-,TRBV18,TRBD1,CASSPPGDRNYGYTF,TGTGCCAGCTCACCACCGGGGGACAGAAACTATGGCTACACCTTC